The clone carrying this T cell receptor (beta chain) was counted between two and nine times. Through template switching, a universal primer site was introduced, and the cDNA contained unique molecular identifiers. TCRdb re-called the 5' RACE reads through MiXCR, storing one row per CDR3 protein. The table lists 690,000 or so distinct CDR3 sequences, roughly 6% of them singletons. The sample originates from a study of identical twins. After removal of 3 bases from V and 3 bases from J, the junction contained 3 bases not matched to a gene. This CDR3 region has 15 residues. In germline, CDR1 is LGHDT, CDR2 YNNKEL (reference sequence).

Sequencing input: naive T cells sorted from blood. V usage is TRBV3-1 and J usage is TRBJ2-1; 9 positions agree with TRBD1. The receptor comes from a man between 18 and 35 years old in good health. CDR3 DNA sequence: TGTGCCAGCAGCCACAACAGGGGGCTCTACAATGAGCAGTTCTTC. Translation: CASSHNRGLYNEQFF.